A single sample gave rise to the 12 T cell receptor beta chains below, sequenced in a study of blood T cell repertoires in COVID-19. Generated by immunoSEQ multiplex PCR, the TCRdb table keeps only in-frame clones and is missing some. Of hundreds of thousands of clones in the sample, around 90% were seen once. The sequencing input was PBMCs or T cells enriched from blood (not recorded which). Receptor source: a woman in her forties or fifties who had recovered from COVID-19.

This clone was found once. The chain's CDR3 is CATSREGREYGYTF. CDR3 DNA sequence: TGTGCCACCAGCAGAGAGGGGAGGGAGTATGGCTACACCTTC. The chain combines TRBV15 with TRBJ1-2; D unresolved. The CDR3 totals 14 residues. Germline V gene data show CDR1 as LNHNV and CDR2 as YYDKDF (reference sequence). Trimming took off 0 bases at V and 5 bases at J, with 10 bases between the two ends.

The chain is built from TRBV30 and TRBJ1-1; D gene unclear. The CDR3 has 12 amino acids. The germline CDR1 and CDR2 sequences are GTSNPN and SVGIG (reference sequence). V gave up 5 bases and J gave up 5 bases, with 12 bases separating them. The CDR3 nucleotides read TGTGCCTGGGGGGTTGTGAGGACTGAAGCTTTCTTT. Encoded protein: CAWGVVRTEAFF.

This sequence joins TRBV24-1 and TRBJ1-6; D not resolved. The V end lost 7 bases, the J end lost 0 bases, and 12 bases lay between the germline ends. Germline V gives CDR1 KGHDR, CDR2 SFDVKD. The CDR3 consists of 16 residues. CDR3 nucleotides: TGTGCCACCAGCCCCTTGACTAGCTCCTATAATTCACCCCTCCACTTT. Encoded protein: CATSPLTSSYNSPLHF.

V is TRBV7-2 and J is TRBJ2-7; 8 bases fit TRBD2. CDR1 is SGHTA, CDR2 FQGNSA, per germline. J was trimmed by 2 bases and V by 1 base; bases with no gene match: 4. The CDR3 runs to 15 residues. The CDR3 spells CASSLEGLETYEQYF. DNA for the CDR3: TGTGCCAGCAGCTTAGAGGGACTAGAGACCTACGAGCAGTACTTC.

The chain employs TRBV7-9 and TRBJ2-2; no reliable D call. This CDR3 has 15 amino acids. V lost 1 base and J lost 1, with 7 bases in between. Per the germline V gene, CDR1 is SEHNR and CDR2 is FQNEAQ (reference sequence). The CDR3: CASSLDLMNTGELFF. The CDR3 nucleotides read TGTGCCAGCAGCTTAGATCTAATGAACACCGGGGAGCTGTTTTTT.

The chain employs TRBV28 and TRBJ1-4, with D unresolved. The CDR3 length is 15 residues. With 2 bases removed from V and 6 bases from J, the gap between germline ends came to 13 bases. Per germline, CDR1 MDHEN and CDR2 SYDVKM. CDR3 region: CASSLAGGGDEKLFF. The CDR3 DNA is TGTGCCAGCAGTTTAGCGGGCGGCGGGGATGAAAAACTGTTTTTT.

The chain employs TRBV7-2 and TRBJ1-2; D possibly corresponds to TRBD1 (5 bases). Trimming shortened V by 3 bases and J by 4 bases, and 9 bases separated the two germline ends. CDR1 is SGHTA and CDR2 is FQGNSA in the germline V gene. The CDR3 loop spans 13 amino acids. CDR3: CASSLRGIYGYTF. CDR3 nucleotides: TGTGCCAGCAGCTTGCGGGGGATCTATGGCTACACCTTC.

The chain links TRBV19 to TRBJ1-2; 8 bases align to TRBD1. Germline V gene data show CDR1 as LNHDA and CDR2 as SQIVND (reference sequence). The CDR3 sequence is 15 residues long. With 6 bases clipped from V and 4 bases from J, the junction kept 10 bases outside the gene matches. The CDR3 region is CASSPRQGPPYGYTF. DNA of the CDR3: TGTGCCAGTAGCCCCCGACAGGGGCCTCCCTATGGCTACACCTTC.

The rearrangement joins TRBV28 to TRBJ2-2; tentative D call: TRBD2 (5 bases). The CDR3 is 16 residues long. Trimming pared 3 bases from V and 4 bases from J, leaving 15 bases between. Germline values: CDR1 MDHEN, CDR2 SYDVKM. The CDR3 protein is CASSFSGGLITGELFF. In DNA, the CDR3 is TGTGCCAGCAGTTTTTCAGGTGGACTGATCACCGGGGAGCTGTTTTTT.

The chain joins TRBV4-1 to TRBJ2-2, with a tentative D call TRBD1 (6 bases). In germline, CDR1 is MGHRA, CDR2 YSYEKL. The V gene lost 4 bases and the J gene lost 4 bases, with 7 bases spanning the gap. CDR3 size: 13 residues. CDR3 amino acids: CASSRGGTGELFF. The CDR3 DNA reads TGCGCCAGCAGCCGAGGGGGCACCGGGGAGCTGTTTTTT.

The chain couples TRBV4-1 to TRBJ2-3, with D possibly TRBD2 on 6 matching bases. Trimming removed 3 bases at V and 2 bases at J, with 9 bases between. This CDR3 is built from 14 residues. Germline lookup yields CDR1 MGHRA and CDR2 YSYEKL. The CDR3 is CASSQRDFTDTQYF. The DNA for the CDR3 is TGCGCCAGCAGCCAGAGGGACTTCACAGATACGCAGTATTTT.

The chain links TRBV7-9 to TRBJ1-5, with 9 bases that match TRBD1. The CDR3 consists of 17 residues. Germline CDR1 SEHNR, CDR2 FQNEAQ (reference sequence). The V and J ends lost 0 bases and 5 bases, in that order; junction bases with no gene match: 8. The DNA of the CDR3 is TGTGCCAGCAGCTTAGCCACTAACACAGGGGGCGATCAGCCCCAGCATTTT. Its protein product is CASSLATNTGGDQPQHF.